Detailed here is one TCR beta chain. Its target is unknown. This entry belongs to a study of vaccination and CD4 T cells after COVID-19. Across the whole study: Researchers treated cells with overlapping spike peptides taken from SARS-CoV-2, HCoV-NL63, HCoV-OC43 and HCoV-229E. General study points: Among convalescent patients, a median 86.3% of reactive clones emerged only after vaccination.

Treatment of the sample: approximately 9-day PBMC culture with coronavirus spike peptide pools or control peptides (ViraFEST assay). Half the growth medium was swapped for new IL-2 medium on days 3 and 7. The Oncomine TCR Beta short-read assay was applied to DNA of cultured CD4+ T cells. Cultures of CD4+ T cells served as the source for extracting genomic DNA. TCRdb itself ran the PCR reads through MiXCR, one entry per CDR3 protein. The repertoire consists of some 15,000 distinct CDR3 sequences, with around 48% occurring once and the leading ten covering approximately 7.2%. Per germline, CDR1 SGHDT and CDR2 YYEEEE. The CDR3 runs to 13 residues. Losses at the gene ends were 2 bases for V and 9 bases for J; bases not matched to a gene: 2.

The receptor was derived from a human donor who had recovered from COVID-19. Source material: CD4+ T cells from blood, cultured in vitro. The gene calls are TRBV5-6 and TRBJ1-6, with 7 bases lining up with TRBD1. CDR3: CASSLNRGSPLHF. The CDR3 DNA is TGTGCCAGCAGCTTAAACAGGGGTTCACCCCTCCACTTT. The complete variable domain, with remaining parts taken from reference TRBV5-6 and TRBJ1-6, reads DAGVTQSPTHLIKTRGQQVTLRCSPKSGHDTVSWYQQALGQGPQFIFQYYEEEERQRGNFPDRFSGHQFPNYSSELNVNALLLGDSALYLCASSLNRGSPLHFGNGTRLTVT.